Each of the 25 T cell receptor beta chains below was sequenced from the same sample in a study of T cell responses to AZD1222 COVID-19 vaccine. Clones were sequenced by immunoSEQ multiplex PCR, and TCRdb holds only the in-frame ones, with some missing. The sample holds 150,000 or so clones, just under 95% seen once. This specimen consisted of peripheral blood, obtained on day 0 of AZD1222 vaccination. These receptors originate from an adult in good health.

This chain joins TRBV19 and TRBJ1-5, with 9 bases matching TRBD1. J gave up 6 bases and V 5 bases, and 8 bases lay outside the gene matches. The CDR3 is 15 amino acids. Germline V gives CDR1 LNHDA, CDR2 SQIVND (reference sequence). The DNA for the CDR3 is TGTGCCAGTAGTTTGGCAGGGACAGGGACTCAGCCCCAGCATTTT. It specifies CASSLAGTGTQPQHF. Full variable domain (missing parts from reference TRBV19 and TRBJ1-5): DGGITQSPKYLFRKEGQNVTLSCEQNLNHDAMYWYRQDPGQGLRLIYYSQIVNDFQKGDIAEGYSVSREKKESFPLTVTSAQKNPTAFYLCASSLAGTGTQPQHFGDGTRLSIL.

The V gene is TRBV5-1, the J gene TRBJ2-1, with 7 bases identical to TRBD1. Germline loops: CDR1 SGHRS, CDR2 YFSETQ. V shed 4 bases and J 2 bases; nucleotides not matched to a gene: 6. This CDR3 is 15 amino acids long. The CDR3 region is CASSPTGTAYNEQFF. The CDR3 DNA is TGCGCCAGCAGCCCTACCGGGACAGCCTACAATGAGCAGTTCTTC.

The genes are TRBV5-8 and TRBJ2-1; 8 bases fit TRBD1. V lost 0 bases and J lost 6; bases outside the gene matches: 5. CDR1 is SGHTS, CDR2 YDEGEE, per germline. The CDR3 sequence is 15 residues long. CDR3 nucleotide sequence: TGTGCCAGCAGCTTGGATTTTACAGGGGGCAATGAGCAGTTCTTC. It yields the protein CASSLDFTGGNEQFF.

The V gene is TRBV19, the J gene TRBJ2-7; the D gene is possibly TRBD2 (5 bases). The CDR3 loop spans 14 amino acids. The V gene lost 4 bases and the J gene lost 3 bases, with 13 bases spanning the gap. Germline-derived CDR1 and CDR2 are LNHDA and SQIVND (reference sequence). The CDR3 DNA sequence: TGTGCCAGTAGTACCGCCGGCGGAGGCTACGAGCAGTACTTC. Amino acid sequence: CASSTAGGGYEQYF.

The CDR3 DNA reads as TGTGCCAGTAGGATTGCAGGGATAACTAACTATGGCTACACCTTC. Protein: CASRIAGITNYGYTF. This chain uses TRBV19 with TRBJ1-2; maybe TRBD1 (5 bases). Per the germline V gene, CDR1 is LNHDA and CDR2 is SQIVND (reference sequence). CDR3 length: 15 residues. The V gene lost 6 bases and the J gene lost 0 bases, with 14 bases spanning the gap.

CDR3 nucleotide sequence: TGCAGCGTGGCCGGGACACCGGGTGTCCACGAGCAGTACTTC. Translating it yields CSVAGTPGVHEQYF. The genes are TRBV29-1 and TRBJ2-7, with TRBD1 as a possible D gene (6 bases). The V gene's germline CDR1 is SQVTM and CDR2 ANQGSEA. The ends were cut back, 6 bases at V and 5 bases at J, with 20 bases in the middle. This CDR3 has 14 residues.

The chain employs TRBV21-1 and TRBJ1-5; the table's D gene call, TRBD1, was not cross checked with the DNA. TRBV21-1 is annotated as a pseudogene. The length of the CDR3 is 14 residues. CDR3 DNA sequence: TGTGCCAGCGACGCAGACAGCATGAATCAGCCCCAGCATTTT. Its translation: CASDADSMNQPQHF.

The sample holds a few counts of this clone. The genes are TRBV5-4 and TRBJ2-3, with 10 bases aligning to TRBD1. There are 15 residues in the CDR3. The V segment lost 4 bases and the J segment 6 bases; nucleotides outside the gene matches: 8. Looked up from germline, CDR1 is SGHNT and CDR2 is YYREEE (reference sequence). CDR3 residues: CASSLDRGFVDTQYF. The CDR3 nucleotides read TGTGCCAGCAGCCTGGACAGGGGGTTCGTGGATACGCAGTATTTT.

The gene calls are TRBV12-5 and TRBJ2-2, with D unresolved. CDR1 LGHNT and CDR2 FRNRAP come from the germline V gene. This CDR3 spans 13 amino acids. Trimming took 7 bases from V and 7 from J, leaving 13 bases between them. CDR3 protein: CASAPYNGGELFF. DNA of the CDR3: TGTGCTAGTGCCCCCTACAACGGCGGGGAGCTGTTTTTT.

The chain joins TRBV5-1 to TRBJ1-1; D is possibly TRBD1 (6 bases). The V end lost 3 bases, the J end lost 5 bases, and 11 bases lay between the germline ends. Germline lookup yields CDR1 SGHRS and CDR2 YFSETQ. This CDR3 comprises 13 residues. CDR3: CASSYTGRTEAFF. The CDR3 DNA follows: TGCGCCAGCAGCTATACAGGGCGAACTGAAGCTTTCTTT.

The chain uses TRBV28 and TRBJ1-5, with D hard to call. The length of the CDR3 is 16 residues. V lost 3 bases to trimming and J lost 0 bases, with 12 bases between them. Germline V gene data show CDR1 as MDHEN and CDR2 as SYDVKM. CDR3 in DNA: TGTGCCAGCAGTTTTGTAGGTGTTCCTAGCAATCAGCCCCAGCATTTT. Encoded protein: CASSFVGVPSNQPQHF.

This CDR3 is CASSFLTDQETQYF. CDR3 coding DNA: TGTGCCAGCAGTTTCCTGACAGATCAAGAGACCCAGTACTTC. The genes are TRBV6-2 or TRBV6-3 and TRBJ2-5; a weak D match, TRBD1 (5 bases). Per the germline V gene, CDR1 is MNHEY and CDR2 is SVGEGT. The CDR3 spans 14 residues. The V end lost 4 bases, the J end lost 2 bases, and 11 bases lay between the germline ends.

J is TRBJ2-1 and V is TRBV19, with TRBD2 identical over 11 bases. V shed 3 bases, J shed 7 bases, and the junction held 8 bases outside the gene matches. In germline, CDR1 is LNHDA, CDR2 SQIVND (reference sequence). There are 16 residues in the CDR3. The CDR3 sequence is CASSMIAGGLRNEQFF. The CDR3 bases are TGTGCCAGTAGTATGATAGCGGGGGGGCTTAGGAATGAGCAGTTCTTC.

The J gene is TRBJ1-2, the V gene TRBV7-2; weak D call: TRBD1 (5 bases). Germline lookup yields CDR1 SGHTA and CDR2 FQGNSA. The CDR3 runs to 15 residues. V lost 2 bases to trimming and J lost 8 bases, with 18 bases between them. The DNA for the CDR3 is TGTGCCAGCAGCTTAAGGTACCGGGGGTCGGAAGGCTACACCTTC. Residues: CASSLRYRGSEGYTF.

This rearrangement joins TRBV21-1 to TRBJ1-2; the table names TRBD1, a call not compared with the DNA. TRBV21-1 is assigned pseudogene status. This CDR3 spans 13 amino acids. The DNA for the CDR3 is TGTGCCAGCAGGTCACAGGAGATCTATGGCTACACCTTC. Its translation: CASRSQEIYGYTF.

The CDR3 DNA is TGTGCCAGCAGCGTACAGGACAGGGGTTTTGCTGGCTATGGCTACACCTTC. Translated, it gives CASSVQDRGFAGYGYTF. The genes are TRBV9 and TRBJ1-2, with 9 bases fitting TRBD1. V lost 1 base and J lost 4; bases outside the gene matches: 11. The CDR3 loop spans 17 amino acids. From germline, CDR1 is SGDLS and CDR2 YYNGEE.

The chain uses TRBV28 and TRBJ2-2; 10 bases are a match to TRBD2. V was pared by 6 bases and J by 1 base, with 5 bases of the junction left unmatched. The V gene's germline CDR1 is MDHEN and CDR2 SYDVKM. The CDR3 totals 16 residues. The CDR3 here is CASSPPSGGNTGELFF. The DNA for the CDR3 is TGTGCCAGCAGCCCCCCTAGCGGGGGGAACACCGGGGAGCTGTTTTTT.

The V and J genes are TRBV4-3 and TRBJ2-6, with 9 bases that match TRBD1. The CDR3 consists of 15 residues. Germline V gene sequence: CDR1 LGHNA, CDR2 YSLEER. The V gene end was trimmed by 5 bases and the J gene end by 12 bases; junction bases not matched to a gene: 11. In nucleotides, the CDR3 is TGCGCCAGCAGCTCCGGGACAGGGATCTCTAGCGTCCTGACTTTC. Amino acid sequence: CASSSGTGISSVLTF.

The CDR3 here is CASSLNYEQYF. DNA for the CDR3: TGTGCCAGCAGCTTAAACTACGAGCAGTACTTC. The chain carries TRBV7-2 and TRBJ2-7, with no clear D. The ends were cut back, 2 bases at V and 3 bases at J, with 2 bases in the middle. The CDR3 sequence is 11 residues long. Germline V gives CDR1 SGHTA, CDR2 FQGNSA.

J is TRBJ1-1 and V is TRBV4-1, with D uncertain. V lost 4 bases, J lost 0 bases, and 18 bases lay in between. Germline CDR1 and CDR2: MGHRA and YSYEKL. The CDR3 totals 17 residues. The CDR3 is CASSLTTFFRLNTEAFF. CDR3 coding DNA: TGCGCCAGCAGCCTTACAACCTTCTTCCGACTGAACACTGAAGCTTTCTTT.

The rearrangement uses TRBV5-1 and TRBJ2-7; 7 bases agree with TRBD2. CDR1 and CDR2 from the germline V gene are SGHRS and YFSETQ. The CDR3 length is 15 residues. Trimming took 4 bases from V and 0 from J; bases not matched to a gene: 7. The DNA of the CDR3 is TGCGCCAGCAGCCCCGCTAGCGGAAGCTCCTACGAGCAGTACTTC. Translated, it gives CASSPASGSSYEQYF.

The rearrangement joins TRBV27 to TRBJ2-2; D is unresolved. This CDR3 spans 18 amino acids. Trimming removed 6 bases from V and 1 base from J, with 21 bases in between. Germline CDR1 MNHEY, CDR2 SMNVEV (reference sequence). The CDR3 DNA is TGTGCCAGCAGGCGATCGACCCTAGACGGTTTGAACACCGGGGAGCTGTTTTTT. Translating it yields CASRRSTLDGLNTGELFF.

The chain links TRBV11-2 to TRBJ1-5; weak D call: TRBD1 (6 bases). Trimming cost V 7 bases and J 6 bases, with 13 bases left between them. CDR1 SGHAT and CDR2 FQNNGV come from the germline V gene. The CDR3 is 13 residues long. CDR3 DNA: TGTGCCAGCAAGGGGGATTGGGGTCAGCCCCAGCATTTT. It is translated as CASKGDWGQPQHF.

The chain links TRBV18 to TRBJ1-5; no clear D gene. The germline gives CDR1 KGHSH, CDR2 LQKENI. Trimming left V 5 bases short and J 2 bases short, with 7 bases between. The CDR3 loop spans 13 amino acids. The chain's CDR3 is CASSTFRNQPQHF. CDR3 bases: TGTGCCAGCTCAACTTTCCGCAATCAGCCCCAGCATTTT.

The chain links TRBV2 to TRBJ2-5; 8 nucleotides align to TRBD2. Trimming took 8 bases from V and 5 from J; bases not matched to a gene: 7. Germline values: CDR1 SNHLY, CDR2 FYNNEI. The CDR3 runs 13 residues. The CDR3 bases are TGTGCCAGCTATAGCGGGGCCTGGGAGACCCAGTACTTC. This codes for CASYSGAWETQYF.